What follows are 22 T cell receptor beta chains derived from one specimen sequenced in a study of Ad26.COV2.S vaccination and SARS-CoV-2 variants. Some clones are missing from TCRdb's copy, which holds only in-frame ones; the method was immunoSEQ multiplex PCR. The profile shows hundreds of thousands of clones, 89% of them singletons. As to treatment: around 19 received Ad26.COV2.S at low or high dose, single or two shots; about five received placebo; per-sample allocation not given. Samples were taken on day 63 after the first vaccine or placebo injection. Sequenced here: peripheral blood, sampled in a trial of Ad26.COV2.S vaccine versus placebo. Receptors were obtained from a person between 18 and 65 years old who received the Ad26.COV2.S COVID-19 vaccine or a placebo.

The chain couples TRBV5-1 to TRBJ1-4; 10 bases agree with TRBD1. This CDR3 region has 17 residues. CDR1 and CDR2 (germline): SGHRS, YFSETQ. The V and J ends lost 5 bases and 8 bases, in that order; junction bases with no gene match: 15. The CDR3 loop is CASSNTIGGTGAEKLFF. In DNA, the CDR3 is TGCGCCAGCAGTAATACTATCGGTGGGACAGGGGCAGAAAAACTGTTTTTT.

V is TRBV5-6 and J is TRBJ2-5; tentatively, D is TRBD2 (6 bases). Trimming cost V 2 bases and J 0 bases, with 8 bases left between them. This CDR3 comprises 14 residues. Germline values: CDR1 SGHDT, CDR2 YYEEEE. CDR3 protein: CASSLWDYQETQYF. For the CDR3, the DNA is TGTGCCAGCAGCTTATGGGACTACCAAGAGACCCAGTACTTC.

The rearrangement links TRBV30 to TRBJ1-6, with 9 bases matching TRBD1. V dropped 0 bases and J dropped 9; count of bases not matched to a gene: 9. CDR1 is GTSNPN, CDR2 SVGIG, per germline (reference sequence). The CDR3 loop spans 16 amino acids. The CDR3 reads CAWSVQLRDRVSPLHF. CDR3 sequence (DNA): TGTGCCTGGAGTGTACAACTGAGGGACAGGGTTTCACCCCTCCACTTT.

The V and J genes are TRBV30 and TRBJ1-2; D perhaps matches TRBD1 (5 bases). The V and J ends lost 6 bases and 5 bases respectively, with 10 bases between them. This CDR3 is 11 amino acids long. Germline loops: CDR1 GTSNPN, CDR2 SVGIG (reference sequence). The CDR3 reads CACQGLYGYTF. CDR3 nucleotides: TGTGCCTGTCAGGGTCTTTATGGCTACACCTTC.

This chain joins TRBV15 and TRBJ2-5, with D possibly being TRBD1 (6 bases). Trimming pared 4 bases from V and 8 bases from J, leaving 17 bases between. Germline loops: CDR1 LNHNV, CDR2 YYDKDF (reference sequence). The CDR3 is made up of 14 amino acids. This chain's CDR3 is CATSTDRQLPTQYF. The CDR3 DNA reads TGTGCCACCAGCACAGACAGGCAACTTCCAACCCAGTACTTC.

V usage is TRBV6-5 and J usage is TRBJ1-3; no clear D. The CDR3 consists of 15 residues. V dropped 6 bases and J dropped 2 bases, with 14 bases sitting between them. Germline CDR1 reads MNHEY; CDR2 reads SVGAGI. For the CDR3, the DNA is TGTGCCAGCAGGTCGACCGGAGGACCTGGAAACACCATATATTTT. Its translation: CASRSTGGPGNTIYF.

The gene calls are TRBV7-9 and TRBJ1-2, with D maybe TRBD1 (6 bases). The germline CDR1 and CDR2 sequences are SEHNR and FQNEAQ (reference sequence). V lost 2 bases and J lost 6, with 19 bases in between. CDR3 size: 16 residues. CDR3 amino acids: CASSLNWGKGGDGYTF. The CDR3 DNA reads TGTGCCAGCAGCTTAAATTGGGGGAAGGGGGGAGATGGCTACACCTTC.

The chain employs TRBV5-4 and TRBJ2-5, with 8 bases that match TRBD1. The ends lost 5 bases at V and 5 bases at J; junction bases unmatched: 8. CDR3 length: 14 residues. Germline assignment: CDR1 SGHNT and CDR2 YYREEE (reference sequence). CDR3: CASSSRTGTETQYF. The CDR3 coding sequence is TGTGCCAGCAGTAGCCGGACAGGGACCGAGACCCAGTACTTC.

The gene calls are TRBV6-2 or TRBV6-3 and TRBJ2-5; D perhaps matches TRBD1 (5 bases). The germline CDR1 and CDR2 sequences are MNHEY and SVGEGT. The CDR3 spans 17 residues. V was trimmed by 3 bases and J by 4 bases, leaving 21 bases between them. In DNA, the CDR3 is TGTGCCAGCAGTTATTACAGGCGCGGTCAGGGTGGAGAGACCCAGTACTTC. This encodes CASSYYRRGQGGETQYF.

The chain has TRBV6-5 and TRBJ1-1; D unresolved. The CDR3 totals 15 residues. Germline loops: CDR1 MNHEY, CDR2 SVGAGI. V was trimmed by 0 bases and J by 1 base, leaving 9 bases between them. The CDR3 reads CASSYSAGRNTEAFF. The CDR3 nucleotides read TGTGCCAGCAGTTACTCCGCAGGCCGGAACACTGAAGCTTTCTTT.

The gene calls are TRBV18 and TRBJ1-6, with 10 positions matching TRBD1. The germline CDR1 and CDR2 sequences are KGHSH and LQKENI. The CDR3 runs 16 residues. J gave up 5 bases and V 4 bases, and 5 bases lay outside the gene matches. The CDR3: CASSRDRGRDNSPLHF. CDR3 in DNA: TGTGCCAGCTCACGAGACAGGGGGCGCGATAATTCACCCCTCCACTTT.

The rearrangement joins TRBV5-1 to TRBJ2-5; 9 bases fit TRBD2. The CDR3 has 16 residues. Germline V gene sequence: CDR1 SGHRS, CDR2 YFSETQ. J was trimmed by 4 bases and V by 2 bases; bases with no gene match: 9. As DNA, the CDR3 is TGCGCCAGCAGCTTAACAAGCGGGAGGTCAGGAGAGACCCAGTACTTC. This translates into CASSLTSGRSGETQYF. Full variable domain (rest looked up from reference TRBV5-1 and TRBJ2-5): KAGVTQTPRYLIKTRGQQVTLSCSPISGHRSVSWYQQTPGQGLQFLFEYFSETQRNKGNFPGRFSGRQFSNSRSEMNVSTLELGDSALYLCASSLTSGRSGETQYFGPGTRLLVL.

In this sample, this clone turned up a few times. V usage is TRBV21-1 and J usage is TRBJ1-5. TRBV21-1 is labeled a pseudogene. This CDR3 contains 15 residues. CDR3 residues: CASSKGVTGNQPQHF. DNA of the CDR3: TGTGCCAGCAGCAAAGGGGTGACGGGCAATCAGCCCCAGCATTTT.

The rearrangement links TRBV24-1 to TRBJ2-2; unclear D gene. CDR3 length: 12 residues. V lost 6 bases, J lost 6 bases, and 7 bases lay in between. In germline, CDR1 is KGHDR, CDR2 SFDVKD. The CDR3 is CATSRLAGELFF. The CDR3 DNA reads as TGTGCCACCAGTCGGCTGGCCGGGGAGCTGTTTTTT.

The chain uses TRBV3-1 (or the pseudogene TRBV3-2) and TRBJ1-5; D is ambiguous. Germline V gene sequence: CDR1 LGHDT, CDR2 YNNKEL (reference sequence). The V end lost 2 bases, the J end lost 5 bases, and 10 bases lay between the germline ends. The CDR3 extends over 14 amino acids. The CDR3 reads CASSQSTYYQPQHF. The CDR3 DNA follows: TGTGCCAGCAGCCAATCGACATACTATCAGCCCCAGCATTTT.

The V gene is TRBV7-2, the J gene TRBJ2-7, with D possibly matching TRBD2 (5 bases). CDR1 and CDR2 from the germline V gene are SGHTA and FQGNSA. V dropped 1 base and J dropped 4 bases, with 11 bases sitting between them. CDR3 size: 14 residues. The CDR3 here is CASSLGVTSYEQYF. The CDR3 DNA reads as TGTGCCAGCAGCTTAGGCGTTACTAGTTACGAGCAGTACTTC.

The J gene is TRBJ1-2, the V gene TRBV5-6; D gene unclear. The CDR3 has 13 residues. V was clipped by 0 bases and J by 8 bases, with 11 bases between them. Looked up from germline, CDR1 is SGHDT and CDR2 is YYEEEE. This CDR3 reads CASSLAGLAGYTF. The CDR3 coding sequence is TGTGCCAGCAGCTTGGCTGGCTTGGCAGGCTACACCTTC.

V and J are TRBV12-3 or TRBV12-4 and TRBJ1-1; no definite D call. The V end was cut by 3 bases, the J end by 8 bases, with 10 bases between. The CDR3 contains 12 residues. In DNA form, the CDR3 reads TGTGCCAGCAGTTTCATATACCAGGAAGCTTTCTTT. This gives the protein CASSFIYQEAFF.

This clone was observed a single time. This chain joins TRBV30 and TRBJ2-1; 7 bases are shared with TRBD2. V lost 0 bases and J lost 6; bases outside the gene matches: 5. The germline V gene encodes CDR1 GTSNPN and CDR2 SVGIG (reference sequence). The length of the CDR3 is 14 residues. CDR3 DNA: TGTGCCTGGAGTGTAACTAGCGCGGGCAATGAGCAGTTCTTC. Translating it yields CAWSVTSAGNEQFF.

DNA for the CDR3: TGTGCCAGCGGCGACAGAAATTCACCCCTCCACTTT. Translation: CASGDRNSPLHF. The chain links TRBV27 to TRBJ1-6, with a tentative D call TRBD1 (5 bases). V lost 8 bases and J 7 bases, leaving 9 bases between the germline ends. The CDR3 runs to 12 residues. CDR1 and CDR2 (germline): MNHEY, SMNVEV (reference sequence).

The rearrangement joins TRBV11-2 to TRBJ1-2; TRBD1 agrees at 9 bases. CDR1 and CDR2 (germline): SGHAT, FQNNGV. This CDR3 is 16 amino acids long. After removal of 0 bases from V and 4 bases from J, the junction contained 6 bases not matched to a gene. CDR3 protein: CASSLDGTGRIYGYTF. DNA for the CDR3: TGTGCCAGCAGCTTAGATGGGACAGGGCGAATCTATGGCTACACCTTC.

The chain joins TRBV10-3 to TRBJ1-1, with D possibly matching TRBD1 (6 bases). This CDR3 region has 13 residues. The germline V gene encodes CDR1 ENHRY and CDR2 SYGVKD. Trimming took 7 bases from V and 1 from J, leaving 10 bases between them. Written as DNA, the CDR3 is TGTGCCATCACGGACAGCGAGAACACTGAAGCTTTCTTT. Its protein is CAITDSENTEAFF.